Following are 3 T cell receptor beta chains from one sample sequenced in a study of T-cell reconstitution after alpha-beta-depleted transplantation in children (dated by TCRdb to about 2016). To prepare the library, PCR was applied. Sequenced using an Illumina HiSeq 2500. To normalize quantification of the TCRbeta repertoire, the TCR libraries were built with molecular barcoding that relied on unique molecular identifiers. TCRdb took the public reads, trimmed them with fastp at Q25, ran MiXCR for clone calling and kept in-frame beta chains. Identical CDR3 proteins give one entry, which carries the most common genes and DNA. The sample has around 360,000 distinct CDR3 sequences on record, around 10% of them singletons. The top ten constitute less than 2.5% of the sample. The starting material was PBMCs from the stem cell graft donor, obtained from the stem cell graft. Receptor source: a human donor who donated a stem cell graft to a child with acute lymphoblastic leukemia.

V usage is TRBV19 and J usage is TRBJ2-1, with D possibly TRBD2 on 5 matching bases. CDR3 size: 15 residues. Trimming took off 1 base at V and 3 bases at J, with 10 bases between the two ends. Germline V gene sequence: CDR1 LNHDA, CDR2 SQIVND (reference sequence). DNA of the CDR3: TGTGCCAGTAGTATAGTCGTGGGGAGCTACAATGAGCAGTTCTTC. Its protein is CASSIVVGSYNEQFF.

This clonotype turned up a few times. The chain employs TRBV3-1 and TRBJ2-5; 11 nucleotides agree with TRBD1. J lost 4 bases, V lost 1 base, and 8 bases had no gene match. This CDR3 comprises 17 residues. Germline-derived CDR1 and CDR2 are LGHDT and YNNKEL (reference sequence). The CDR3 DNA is TGTGCCAGCAGCCAAGTCTTGGGACAGGGGGTGGGAGAGACCCAGTACTTC. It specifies CASSQVLGQGVGETQYF.

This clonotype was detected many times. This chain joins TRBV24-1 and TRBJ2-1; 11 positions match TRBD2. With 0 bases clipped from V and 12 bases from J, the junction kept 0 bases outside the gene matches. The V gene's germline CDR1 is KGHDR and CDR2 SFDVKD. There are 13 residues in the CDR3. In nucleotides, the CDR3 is TGTGCCACCAGTGATTTGACTAGCGGGAGGCAGTTCTTC. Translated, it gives CATSDLTSGRQFF.